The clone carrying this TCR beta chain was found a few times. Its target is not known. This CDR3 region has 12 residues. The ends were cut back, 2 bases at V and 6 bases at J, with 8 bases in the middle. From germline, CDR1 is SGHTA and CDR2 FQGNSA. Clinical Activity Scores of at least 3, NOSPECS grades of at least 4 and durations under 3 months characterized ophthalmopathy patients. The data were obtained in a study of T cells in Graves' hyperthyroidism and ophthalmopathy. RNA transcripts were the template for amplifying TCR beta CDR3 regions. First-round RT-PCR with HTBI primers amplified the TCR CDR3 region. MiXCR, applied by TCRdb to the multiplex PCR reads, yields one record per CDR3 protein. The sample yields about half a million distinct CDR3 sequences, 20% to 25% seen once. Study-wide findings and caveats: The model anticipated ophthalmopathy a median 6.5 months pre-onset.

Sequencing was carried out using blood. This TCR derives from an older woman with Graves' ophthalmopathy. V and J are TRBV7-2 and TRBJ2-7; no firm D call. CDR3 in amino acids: CASSLTGPEQYF. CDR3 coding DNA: TGTGCCAGCAGCTTAACTGGGCCCGAGCAGTACTTC.